Listed here are 16 T cell receptor beta chains from one sample, sequenced in a study of blood T cell repertoires in COVID-19. Repertoires were generated with immunoSEQ multiplex PCR, while TCRdb's copy carries only in-frame clones and drops some. The data show approximately 290,000 clones, with around 85% seen just once and about 4.3% held by the top ten. The sample comprised PBMCs or T cells enriched from blood (not recorded which). The receptors originated from a young woman who had recovered from COVID-19.

J is TRBJ1-3 and V is TRBV4-1; D is ambiguous. The germline V gene has CDR1 MGHRA and CDR2 YSYEKL. V was shortened by 4 bases and J by 0 bases, with 13 bases between the two germline ends. The CDR3 has 16 amino acids. The CDR3 nucleotides read TGCGCCAGCAGCCTTAACCCCGGAGACTCTGGAAACACCATATATTTT. Its translation is CASSLNPGDSGNTIYF.

This chain uses TRBV25-1 with TRBJ1-2; D is unclear. V lost 3 bases and J 3 bases, leaving 5 bases between the germline ends. Germline CDR1 is MGHDK and CDR2 is SYGVNS. This CDR3 spans 12 amino acids. This CDR3 reads CASSESDYGYTF. The DNA for the CDR3 is TGTGCCAGCAGTGAGTCGGACTATGGCTACACCTTC.

The sample holds one count of this clone. V gene TRBV28 combines with J gene TRBJ1-2; 9 bases are a match to TRBD1. The CDR3 contains 15 residues. In germline, CDR1 is MDHEN, CDR2 SYDVKM. The ends lost 4 bases at V and 6 bases at J; junction bases unmatched: 9. The CDR3 spells CASSWGTGMVDGYTF. CDR3 nucleotide sequence: TGTGCCAGCAGTTGGGGGACAGGGATGGTCGATGGCTACACCTTC.

The rearrangement links TRBV15 to TRBJ1-1; 8 bases agree with TRBD1. V shed 5 bases and J 3 bases; nucleotides not matched to a gene: 2. The germline gives CDR1 LNHNV, CDR2 YYDKDF (reference sequence). This CDR3 contains 13 residues. The CDR3 sequence is CATSPTGDTEAFF. The CDR3 region has the DNA TGTGCCACCAGCCCGACAGGGGACACTGAAGCTTTCTTT.

CDR3 sequence reads: CATQLTGYNQPQHF. The CDR3 DNA reads as TGCGCCACCCAATTGACAGGGTACAATCAGCCCCAGCATTTT. The chain uses TRBV10-2 and TRBJ1-5, with TRBD1 matching over 7 bases. CDR3 size: 14 residues. Germline V gene data show CDR1 as WSHSY and CDR2 as SAAADI. Trimming cost V 10 bases and J 3 bases; bases outside gene matches: 9.

V usage is TRBV7-9 and J usage is TRBJ1-5; D unresolved. This CDR3 region has 13 residues. The germline V and J ends were trimmed by 1 base and 5 bases, with 6 bases remaining between them. Germline-derived CDR1 and CDR2 are SEHNR and FQNEAQ (reference sequence). The CDR3 protein is CASSLEEHQPQHF. The CDR3 DNA reads TGTGCCAGCAGCTTAGAAGAGCATCAGCCCCAGCATTTT.

This clone has only a few counts. This rearrangement joins TRBV10-3 to TRBJ1-2; TRBD1 is a possible D gene (6 bases). The CDR3 is made up of 13 amino acids. Germline V gene sequence: CDR1 ENHRY, CDR2 SYGVKD. Trimming took 9 bases from V and 2 from J, leaving 13 bases between them. The DNA of the CDR3 is TGTGCCATTTGGGACACTGAGAACTATGGCTACACCTTC. Protein product: CAIWDTENYGYTF.

The genes are TRBV5-4 and TRBJ2-7; 9 bases fit TRBD2. Unmatched junction bases numbered 6, after V lost 2 bases and J lost 6 bases. The CDR3 is made up of 14 amino acids. CDR1 and CDR2 (germline): SGHNT, YYREEE (reference sequence). This chain's CDR3 is CASSFVAGAGEQYF. The CDR3 region has the DNA TGTGCCAGCAGCTTTGTAGCGGGAGCTGGCGAGCAGTACTTC.

This rearrangement joins TRBV2 to TRBJ2-3; no clear D. This CDR3 spans 15 amino acids. The germline gives CDR1 SNHLY, CDR2 FYNNEI. V was shortened by 2 bases and J by 1 base, with 10 bases between the two germline ends. The CDR3 region is CASSERPQGTDTQYF. The CDR3 DNA is TGTGCCAGCAGTGAAAGGCCCCAGGGCACAGATACGCAGTATTTT.

This chain joins TRBV2 and TRBJ1-3; D is undetermined. Germline V gene lookup returns CDR1 SNHLY and CDR2 FYNNEI. V was shortened by 4 bases and J by 4 bases, with 8 bases between the two germline ends. The CDR3 spans 13 residues. CDR3 sequence reads: CASSVGRGNTIYF. The CDR3 nucleotides are TGTGCCAGCAGTGTCGGGAGAGGAAACACCATATATTTT.

This chain connects TRBV5-1 to TRBJ2-5; D is perhaps TRBD1 (5 bases). The germline V and J ends were trimmed by 4 bases and 1 base, with 14 bases remaining between them. The CDR3 totals 15 residues. The germline CDR1 and CDR2 sequences are SGHRS and YFSETQ. The CDR3 nucleotides read TGCGCCAGCAGCCCCCGCAGGGCCGGCCAAGAGACCCAGTACTTC. Its protein product is CASSPRRAGQETQYF.

This chain connects TRBV6-1 to TRBJ2-7; the match to TRBD2 covers 11 bases. This CDR3 region has 19 residues. The V and J ends lost 2 bases and 4 bases, in that order; junction bases with no gene match: 16. CDR1 and CDR2 (germline): MNHNS, SASEGT. The CDR3 here is CASSEFWASGRPFVYEQYF. The CDR3 DNA follows: TGTGCCAGCAGTGAATTTTGGGCTAGCGGGAGGCCCTTCGTTTACGAGCAGTACTTC.

The CDR3 here is CASNSGSGRRVMNTEAFF. The CDR3 nucleotides read TGTGCCAGTAATTCGGGCTCAGGGAGGCGGGTCATGAACACTGAAGCTTTCTTT. The chain couples TRBV19 to TRBJ1-1; D is possibly TRBD1 (5 bases). The CDR3 sequence is 18 residues long. Germline V CDR1 and CDR2: LNHDA, SQIVND (reference sequence). The V end lost 7 bases, the J end lost 0 bases, and 24 bases lay between the germline ends.

J is TRBJ1-2 and V is TRBV19; a weak D match, TRBD1 (5 bases). Germline V CDR1 and CDR2: LNHDA, SQIVND (reference sequence). The CDR3 contains 16 residues. Trimming removed 5 bases from V and 8 bases from J, with 24 bases in between. CDR3 coding DNA: TGTGCCAGTAGTCTCGGCCCCGGGCAAGGGGCTTTCGGCTACACCTTC. Its protein is CASSLGPGQGAFGYTF.

The chain is built from TRBV28 and TRBJ2-3; TRBD2 matches at 13 bases. CDR3 length: 23 amino acids. Per germline, CDR1 MDHEN and CDR2 SYDVKM. Trimming cost V 1 base and J 5 bases; bases outside gene matches: 24. For the CDR3, the DNA is TGTGCCAGCAGTTTATACCCAAAGGTACTGGGACTAGCGGGATATTTAATTGGAGATACGCAGTATTTT. Translating it yields CASSLYPKVLGLAGYLIGDTQYF.

The chain recombines TRBV5-4 with TRBJ1-2, with 11 bases that match TRBD1. Germline CDR1 is SGHNT and CDR2 is YYREEE (reference sequence). V lost 4 bases to trimming and J lost 5 bases; unmatched junction nucleotides: 4. This CDR3 is built from 14 residues. CDR3 DNA: TGTGCCAGCAGCCCGGGACAGGGGGGATATGGCTACACCTTC. It codes for CASSPGQGGYGYTF.